The T cell receptor beta chain under discussion was sequenced for a study of blood T cell repertoires in COVID-19. Using immunoSEQ multiplex PCR, the repertoire was profiled, and TCRdb retains in-frame clones only, with some absent. The sample includes around 160,000 clones, about 84% of them seen just once. This clone appeared a few times. The CDR3 spans 13 residues. V lost 5 bases and J lost 8, with 15 bases in between. Looked up from germline, CDR1 is SGHAT and CDR2 is FQNNGV. The origin of this receptor is a man aged 60-69 years with active or convalescent COVID-19. The chain couples TRBV11-2 to TRBJ1-2, with D perhaps TRBD1 (5 bases). Sequencing was done on a sample of peripheral blood. The CDR3 here is CASSPWGGVGYTF. The CDR3 DNA reads TGTGCCAGCAGCCCATGGGGAGGGGTAGGCTACACCTTC.